Given below is one TCR beta chain in context. Its specificity is not known. This entry is derived from a study of T-cell memory formation after mild COVID-19. The study's findings and limits: Shrinking CD4+ clones were chiefly CM and EM; CD8+ ones were chiefly EMRA.

TCRdb fed the 5' RACE reads into MiXCR, producing one record per CDR3 protein. The sample carries 550,000 to 700,000 distinct CDR3 sequences, about 18% recorded once. J was trimmed by 1 base and V by 4 bases; bases with no gene match: 5. Germline V CDR1 and CDR2: MGHRA, YSYEKL. The CDR3 totals 15 residues. The sequence was obtained from an adult woman who had mild COVID-19 (a few samples of this study predate the infection). Cell type and time point are not known. The material sequenced was PBMCs or a T cell subset sorted from them (not recorded which). The rearrangement uses TRBV4-1 and TRBJ1-2, with 8 bases matching TRBD1. CDR3 coding DNA: TGCGCCAGCAGCCCGATTGACAGGGGTAACTATGGCTACACCTTC. This gives the protein CASSPIDRGNYGYTF.